The 32 T cell receptor beta chains below come from one sample, sequenced in a study of T cells in narcolepsy. TCRdb keeps only in-frame clones here, not all; method: immunoSEQ multiplex PCR. This table holds around 42,000 clones, about 87% found once. The sample was CD45RA- memory CD4+ T cells from PBMCs. The receptors stem from a human donor with narcolepsy.

The chain has TRBV21-1 and TRBJ2-1; TRBD2, as called in the table, went unchecked against the DNA. TRBV21-1 is flagged as a pseudogene. The CDR3 has 16 residues. This CDR3 is CASSKGTSRTLDEQFF. In DNA form, the CDR3 reads TGTGCCAGCAGCAAAGGGACTAGCAGAACTTTGGATGAGCAGTTCTTC.

This chain connects TRBV5-1 to TRBJ2-1; either TRBD1 or TRBD2 may supply D (5 bases each). This CDR3 is built from 16 residues. Trimming removed 0 bases from V and 3 bases from J, with 13 bases in between. In germline, CDR1 is SGHRS, CDR2 YFSETQ. CDR3 coding DNA: TGCGCCAGCAGCTTGGATACGGGGACCCTCTACAATGAGCAGTTCTTC. This translates into CASSLDTGTLYNEQFF.

The rearrangement links TRBV14 to TRBJ1-1, with D perhaps TRBD1 (6 bases). Germline CDR1 reads SGHDN; CDR2 reads FVKESK. Trimming took 0 bases from V and 1 from J, leaving 18 bases between them. The CDR3 is made up of 18 amino acids. CDR3 nucleotide sequence: TGTGCCAGCAGCCAAGATCGGGGATCGGGACAAACGAACACTGAAGCTTTCTTT. Protein product: CASSQDRGSGQTNTEAFF.

V is TRBV29-1 and J is TRBJ2-7, with 8 bases fitting TRBD2. V was pared by 4 bases and J by 7 bases, with 9 bases of the junction left unmatched. This CDR3 has 13 amino acids. Germline CDR1 SQVTM, CDR2 ANQGSEA. The CDR3 coding sequence is TGCAGCGTTGCAACGGGACCGGGGGGGGAGCAGTACTTC. Translation: CSVATGPGGEQYF.

The V gene is TRBV6-1, the J gene TRBJ1-2, with TRBD1 matching 10 bases. With 8 bases clipped from V and 8 bases from J, the junction kept 11 bases outside the gene matches. This CDR3 has 14 amino acids. In germline, CDR1 is MNHNS, CDR2 SASEGT. The CDR3 loop reads CASGDPGQGHGYTF. Here the CDR3 DNA reads TGTGCCAGCGGGGATCCGGGACAGGGGCACGGCTACACCTTC.

CDR3 DNA sequence: TGTGCCAGCAGCCAGCTAGCGGGAGGGCCGAGTAATGAGCAGTTCTTC. Amino acid sequence: CASSQLAGGPSNEQFF. The chain recombines TRBV4-2 with TRBJ2-1, with TRBD2 matching 12 bases. This CDR3 has 16 amino acids. Germline trimming cut 3 bases from V and 7 bases from J; bases unmatched to any gene: 7. In germline, CDR1 is LGHNA, CDR2 YNFKEQ.

J is TRBJ2-7 and V is TRBV6-6; no clear D gene. The CDR3 length is 15 residues. V lost 0 bases and J lost 2, with 11 bases in between. Germline CDR1 MNHNY, CDR2 SVGAGI (reference sequence). For the CDR3, the DNA is TGTGCCAGCAGTTACTCCTATGGGGAAACCTACGAGCAGTACTTC. Its translation: CASSYSYGETYEQYF.

This clone was seen only once. The rearrangement uses TRBV4-3 and TRBJ2-7; D may be TRBD1 or TRBD2 (5 bases each). The V end was cut by 0 bases, the J end by 4 bases, with 10 bases between. The CDR3 runs to 14 residues. CDR1 and CDR2 from the germline V gene are LGHNA and YSLEER. The CDR3 sequence is CASSQDGGRYEQYF. In nucleotides, the CDR3 is TGCGCCAGCAGCCAAGATGGGGGAAGGTACGAGCAGTACTTC.

This rearrangement joins TRBV2 to TRBJ1-1; D might be TRBD1 (5 bases). CDR1 and CDR2 (germline): SNHLY, FYNNEI. V was clipped by 6 bases and J by 11 bases, with 19 bases between them. The CDR3 loop spans 13 amino acids. DNA of the CDR3: TGTGCCAGCAGAAGGGACTCCCAGGCCGTGGCTTTCTTT. It encodes CASRRDSQAVAFF.

The rearrangement links TRBV5-5 to TRBJ2-3; possibly TRBD1 or TRBD2 for D (6 bases each). CDR1 and CDR2 (germline): SGHKS, YYEKEE (reference sequence). The CDR3 is 16 residues long. V lost 1 base and J lost 5, with 17 bases in between. CDR3 in amino acids: CASSLWGAGREDTQYF. Written as DNA, the CDR3 is TGTGCCAGCAGCTTGTGGGGGGCAGGGAGAGAAGATACGCAGTATTTT.

The chain employs TRBV6-5 and TRBJ1-6; D not certain. Per the germline V gene, CDR1 is MNHEY and CDR2 is SVGAGI. There are 12 residues in the CDR3. V was clipped by 5 bases and J by 4 bases, with 3 bases between them. As DNA, the CDR3 is TGTGCCAGCAGTCTTTATAATTCACCCCTCCACTTT. Protein: CASSLYNSPLHF.

The chain carries TRBV7-2 and TRBJ2-3, with TRBD1 matching over 9 bases. This CDR3 contains 16 residues. The trim removed 0 bases at V and 3 bases at J, leaving 4 bases unmatched. From germline, CDR1 is SGHTA and CDR2 FQGNSA. The CDR3 coding sequence is TGTGCCAGCAGCTTAGCTACAGGGGGCGCAACAGATACGCAGTATTTT. This gives the protein CASSLATGGATDTQYF.

This chain links TRBV27 with TRBJ2-2; D is ambiguous. CDR3 size: 15 residues. The V gene lost 2 bases and the J gene lost 1 base, with 8 bases spanning the gap. Germline lookup yields CDR1 MNHEY and CDR2 SMNVEV (reference sequence). CDR3 sequence (DNA): TGTGCCAGCAGTTTACGAGGAAAGAACACCGGGGAGCTGTTTTTT. It specifies CASSLRGKNTGELFF.

The J gene is TRBJ2-7, the V gene TRBV5-4, with D perhaps matching TRBD1 (6 bases). This CDR3 is built from 14 residues. Germline CDR1 SGHNT, CDR2 YYREEE (reference sequence). The V gene lost 1 base and the J gene lost 6 bases, with 14 bases spanning the gap. The CDR3: CASSLPGTQGEQYF. Here the CDR3 DNA reads TGTGCCAGCAGCTTGCCGGGGACACAAGGCGAGCAGTACTTC.

In the case of this clone: Other DNA sequences in the sample encode the same CDR3. This rearrangement joins TRBV7-2 to TRBJ1-1, with D possibly matching TRBD1 (5 bases). With 1 base removed from V and 4 bases from J, the gap between germline ends came to 10 bases. Germline V gene lookup returns CDR1 SGHTA and CDR2 FQGNSA. The CDR3 is 14 amino acids. The CDR3 region has the DNA TGTGCCAGCAGCTTAGGTGGGGCCGCCACTGAAGCTTTCTTT. The encoded protein is CASSLGGAATEAFF.

The rearrangement joins TRBV4-2 to TRBJ2-5, with TRBD1 matching 10 bases. The last part of the DNA fits TRBJ2-7 better; the J call may be wrong. Germline V gene lookup returns CDR1 LGHNA and CDR2 YNFKEQ. The CDR3 is made up of 15 amino acids. The CDR3 nucleotides are TGTGCCAGCAGCCAGCAGGGGGACAGGGGCTACGAGCAGTACTTC. It is translated as CASSQQGDRGYEQYF.

The V call is TRBV2, the J call TRBJ2-2; 13 positions agree with TRBD2. The CDR3 loop spans 16 amino acids. V was pared by 1 base and J by 7 bases, with 3 bases of the junction left unmatched. The germline CDR1 and CDR2 sequences are SNHLY and FYNNEI. Written as DNA, the CDR3 is TGTGCCAGCAGTGAAGGACTAGCGGGAGGACTCGGGGAGCTGTTTTTT. Translation gives CASSEGLAGGLGELFF.

This clone has more than one count but fewer than ten. The genes are TRBV30 and TRBJ1-3, with D maybe TRBD1 (6 bases). This CDR3 is built from 15 residues. The V gene's germline CDR1 is GTSNPN and CDR2 SVGIG (reference sequence). The V and J ends lost 3 bases and 4 bases respectively, with 16 bases between them. Written as DNA, the CDR3 is TGTGCCTGGAGGGGCTTGGGGGCCGGGGGAAACACCATATATTTT. This gives the protein CAWRGLGAGGNTIYF. Full variable domain (remainder filled in from reference TRBV30 and TRBJ1-3): SQTIHQWPATLVQPVGSPLSLECTVEGTSNPNLYWYRQAAGRGLQLLFYSVGIGQISSEVPQNLSASRPQDRQFILSSKKLLLSDSGFYLCAWRGLGAGGNTIYFGEGSWLTVV.

V and J are TRBV7-9 and TRBJ1-1; D remains unclear. V was shortened by 5 bases and J by 5 bases, with 12 bases between the two germline ends. There are 13 residues in the CDR3. Germline assignment: CDR1 SEHNR and CDR2 FQNEAQ (reference sequence). CDR3 nucleotides: TGTGCCAGCAGCCCCCGGATTGGGACTGAAGCTTTCTTT. Its translation is CASSPRIGTEAFF.

The table lists this clone with a few counts. The chain combines TRBV6-1 with TRBJ1-2, with D unresolved. Germline assignment: CDR1 MNHNS and CDR2 SASEGT. Trimming cost V 7 bases and J 8 bases, with 14 bases left between them. The CDR3 runs to 12 residues. The CDR3 loop is CASKASPHGYTF. In DNA, the CDR3 is TGTGCCAGCAAAGCCTCGCCGCACGGCTACACCTTC.

The chain has TRBV30 and TRBJ2-5, with no clear D. CDR1 is GTSNPN and CDR2 is SVGIG in the germline V gene (reference sequence). This CDR3 has 12 amino acids. Trimming pared 1 base from V and 7 bases from J, leaving 10 bases between. CDR3 nucleotide sequence: TGTGCCTGGAGTGAGTCTAAAGTGACCCAGTACTTC. This sequence encodes CAWSESKVTQYF.

The chain couples TRBV10-2 to TRBJ2-7; no clear D. The V end was cut by 2 bases, the J end by 0 bases, with 2 bases between. Germline lookup yields CDR1 WSHSY and CDR2 SAAADI. This CDR3 comprises 12 residues. Written as DNA, the CDR3 is TGCGCCAGCAGTGAGACCTCCTACGAGCAGTACTTC. Translating it yields CASSETSYEQYF.

This clone was seen once. The V gene is TRBV19, the J gene TRBJ2-3; D may be TRBD2 (5 bases). V lost 7 bases and J 1 base, leaving 12 bases between the germline ends. The CDR3 has 14 amino acids. Germline V gives CDR1 LNHDA, CDR2 SQIVND (reference sequence). In DNA, the CDR3 is TGTGCCAGTAAGCTAGCTCGGGGCACAGATACGCAGTATTTT. It encodes CASKLARGTDTQYF.

Here the CDR3 DNA reads TGTGCCAGCGGGACAGGGAATTCACCCCTCCACTTT. It encodes CASGTGNSPLHF. This chain uses TRBV28 with TRBJ1-6; 9 positions match TRBD1. J gave up 7 bases and V 8 bases, and 0 bases lay outside the gene matches. CDR1 MDHEN and CDR2 SYDVKM come from the germline V gene. This CDR3 is built from 12 residues.

V gene TRBV19 combines with J gene TRBJ2-5; D remains unclear. This CDR3 has 13 amino acids. CDR1 is LNHDA and CDR2 is SQIVND in the germline V gene (reference sequence). Trimming cost V 3 bases and J 3 bases, with 8 bases left between them. CDR3 residues: CASSIGMKETQYF. CDR3 sequence (DNA): TGTGCCAGTAGTATCGGTATGAAAGAGACCCAGTACTTC.

The chain carries TRBV27 and TRBJ2-7; 8 nucleotides align to TRBD2. CDR1 is MNHEY and CDR2 is SMNVEV in the germline V gene (reference sequence). CDR3 length equals 17 residues. V trimming: 3 bases; J trimming: 7 bases; junction bases outside the gene matches: 17. Written as DNA, the CDR3 is TGTGCCAGCAGTTTCCTCTCGGGGGGGCGGCCACCCGTGGAGCAGTACTTC. It encodes CASSFLSGGRPPVEQYF.

V and J are TRBV19 and TRBJ2-1; 13 nucleotides align to TRBD2. Germline loops: CDR1 LNHDA, CDR2 SQIVND (reference sequence). The CDR3 is 16 amino acids. The junction had 5 bases not matched to a gene; V was cut back by 3 bases and J by 6 bases. The CDR3 nucleotides read TGTGCCAGTAGTATGACACTAGCGGGGGGGAGCAATGAGCAGTTCTTC. Protein sequence: CASSMTLAGGSNEQFF.

This sequence joins TRBV7-6 and TRBJ2-7, with 9 bases fitting TRBD1. The V gene end was trimmed by 0 bases and the J gene end by 5 bases; junction bases not matched to a gene: 5. There are 15 residues in the CDR3. The germline V gene has CDR1 SGHVS and CDR2 FNYEAQ. The CDR3 spells CASSLAVGQGHEQYF. The CDR3 DNA reads TGTGCCAGCAGCTTAGCGGTAGGACAGGGGCACGAGCAGTACTTC.

The chain uses TRBV19 and TRBJ2-2; D uncertain. V was pared by 7 bases and J by 8 bases, with 20 bases between. Germline CDR1 reads LNHDA; CDR2 reads SQIVND (reference sequence). The CDR3 length is 15 residues. The CDR3 sequence: CASMTTSISSGELFF. DNA of the CDR3: TGTGCCAGTATGACAACCAGTATTTCAAGTGGGGAGCTGTTTTTT.

V is TRBV5-6 and J is TRBJ2-4; 11 bases agree with TRBD2. This CDR3 is 18 amino acids long. Per germline, CDR1 SGHDT and CDR2 YYEEEE. V was clipped by 4 bases and J by 1 base; unmatched bases: 10. CDR3 sequence reads: CASSPGVAGGFAKNIQYF. DNA of the CDR3: TGTGCCAGCAGCCCGGGGGTAGCGGGAGGGTTCGCCAAAAACATTCAGTACTTC.

Details on this clone: A junction end diverges from the germline sequence, so it may reflect a read error. This rearrangement joins TRBV7-7 to TRBJ1-1, with 9 bases lining up with TRBD1. The germline V gene has CDR1 SSHAT and CDR2 FNYEAQ (reference sequence). The length of the CDR3 is 14 residues. CDR3 coding DNA: TGTGCTAGCAGCTTCTTGGACAGGGGTGCTGAAGCTTTCTTT. This sequence encodes CASSFLDRGAEAFF.

This chain links TRBV7-3 with TRBJ1-2, with 7 bases that match TRBD1. CDR1 is SGHTA, CDR2 FQGTGA, per germline. V dropped 5 bases and J dropped 3; count of bases not matched to a gene: 9. There are 15 residues in the CDR3. CDR3 residues: CASSLSGTADYGYTF. The CDR3 DNA reads TGTGCCAGCAGCCTTTCCGGGACAGCTGACTATGGCTACACCTTC.